Listed here are 17 T cell receptor beta chains from one sample, sequenced in a study of shared clonotypes between healthy human individuals. This table comes from immunoSEQ multiplex PCR, and its TCRdb copy is limited to in-frame clones, with some not included. Here the sample spans roughly 2.6 million clones, around 94% being singletons. Sequencing was done on a sample of naive CD4+ T cells sorted from blood. Specified subset: CD45RA+ positively selected. The receptors here all came from a man between 18 and 29 years old in good health.

In regard to this clone: The same CDR3 also results from other DNA sequences found in this sample. The V call is TRBV20-1, the J call TRBJ2-7; no clear D gene. V was trimmed by 5 bases and J by 4 bases, leaving 9 bases between them. The germline CDR1 and CDR2 sequences are DFQATT and SNEGSKA (reference sequence). The CDR3 is 11 amino acids. CDR3 sequence reads: CSASDGYEQYF. In DNA, the CDR3 is TGCAGTGCTTCGGACGGGTACGAGCAGTACTTC.

The gene calls are TRBV7-9 and TRBJ2-2, with D perhaps matching TRBD1 (5 bases). The CDR3 extends over 15 amino acids. The germline gives CDR1 SEHNR, CDR2 FQNEAQ (reference sequence). V was pared by 8 bases and J by 6 bases, with 19 bases between. CDR3 nucleotide sequence: TGTGCCAGCGCCCGGCCCCAGGGTATCGCCGGGGAGCTGTTTTTT. Translation gives CASARPQGIAGELFF.

V usage is TRBV23-1 and J usage is TRBJ1-4, with a weak D call TRBD1 (5 bases). TRBV23-1 is placed among ORFs of uncertain function. This CDR3 spans 14 amino acids. V lost 4 bases and J 8 bases, leaving 14 bases between the germline ends. The CDR3 region has the DNA TGCGCCAGCAGTCTAGGCCCGGGGGGAGAAAAACTGTTTTTT. Translated: CASSLGPGGEKLFF.

V and J are TRBV6-1 and TRBJ1-3; 8 positions agree with TRBD1. This CDR3 has 16 amino acids. Germline CDR1 MNHNS, CDR2 SASEGT. The ends lost 3 bases at V and 3 bases at J; junction bases unmatched: 7. The CDR3 loop reads CASSEADRGSGNTIYF. The CDR3 DNA follows: TGTGCCAGCAGTGAGGCCGACAGGGGTAGTGGAAACACCATATATTTT.

As concerns this clone: Distinct nucleotide sequences in the sample also encode this CDR3. The chain couples TRBV28 to TRBJ1-4; 9 nucleotides agree with TRBD1. This CDR3 region has 14 residues. Germline CDR1 reads MDHEN; CDR2 reads SYDVKM. The ends lost 5 bases at V and 6 bases at J; junction bases unmatched: 4. CDR3 region: CASSLTGGYEKLFF. The CDR3 DNA reads as TGTGCCAGCAGTCTTACAGGGGGCTATGAAAAACTGTTTTTT.

The rearrangement uses TRBV9 and TRBJ2-1; D is possibly TRBD2 (6 bases). Looked up from germline, CDR1 is SGDLS and CDR2 is YYNGEE. This CDR3 region has 15 residues. V dropped 3 bases and J dropped 0 bases, with 10 bases sitting between them. The CDR3 region has the DNA TGTGCCAGCAGCGGATATAGCGGCTCCTACAATGAGCAGTTCTTC. It is translated as CASSGYSGSYNEQFF.

The CDR3 region has the DNA TGTGCCAGCAGCCATCGACTAGCGCAGAACACCGGGGAGCTGTTTTTT. Translated, it gives CASSHRLAQNTGELFF. J is TRBJ2-2 and V is TRBV7-2, with 8 bases matching TRBD2. CDR3 length equals 16 residues. Germline V gives CDR1 SGHTA, CDR2 FQGNSA. V lost 5 bases, J lost 1 base, and 6 bases stayed unmatched.

The chain employs TRBV2 and TRBJ2-1; D gene uncertain. Germline CDR1 reads SNHLY; CDR2 reads FYNNEI. The V gene lost 6 bases and the J gene lost 0 bases, with 9 bases spanning the gap. The CDR3 sequence is 14 residues long. In DNA, the CDR3 is TGTGCCAGCAGCCCAGTAAACTCCTACAATGAGCAGTTCTTC. It encodes CASSPVNSYNEQFF.

The J gene is TRBJ2-7, the V gene TRBV11-3; D remains ambiguous. CDR3 length: 13 amino acids. Germline V lookup: CDR1 SGHNT, CDR2 YENEEA. V dropped 3 bases and J dropped 2 bases, with 8 bases sitting between them. The CDR3 DNA reads as TGTGCCAGCAGCTTCGACACCACCTACGAGCAGTACTTC. It codes for CASSFDTTYEQYF.

The rearrangement uses TRBV4-1 and TRBJ1-2; 7 bases are shared with TRBD1. Trimming cost V 3 bases and J 3 bases; bases outside gene matches: 7. This CDR3 is built from 15 residues. The V gene's germline CDR1 is MGHRA and CDR2 YSYEKL. As DNA, the CDR3 is TGCGCCAGCAGCCATCTCGGGACAGCTGACTATGGCTACACCTTC. Its translation: CASSHLGTADYGYTF.

This clone was seen just once. The chain links TRBV6-5 to TRBJ1-1; D is ambiguous. The CDR3 consists of 14 residues. Trimming removed 4 bases at V and 4 bases at J, with 13 bases between. The germline V gene has CDR1 MNHEY and CDR2 SVGAGI. The CDR3 sequence is CASSSLTEVTEAFF. DNA for the CDR3: TGTGCCAGCAGTTCCCTCACAGAAGTCACTGAAGCTTTCTTT.

CDR3 DNA sequence: TGTGCCAGTAGTAGACCGGGTAGCGGGAGACTTGGCCAAGGGCAGTATTTT. This encodes CASSRPGSGRLGQGQYF. The gene calls are TRBV19 and TRBJ2-3, with 9 bases lining up with TRBD2. Germline V gives CDR1 LNHDA, CDR2 SQIVND (reference sequence). CDR3 size: 17 residues. After removal of 4 bases from V and 11 bases from J, the junction contained 19 bases not matched to a gene.

As for this clone: This same CDR3 is encoded by further DNA sequences in the sample. The genes are TRBV7-9 and TRBJ2-1; 10 positions match TRBD2. V shed 5 bases and J 1 base; nucleotides not matched to a gene: 2. Germline CDR1 reads SEHNR; CDR2 reads FQNEAQ (reference sequence). This CDR3 is 15 amino acids long. The CDR3 DNA reads TGTGCCAGCAGCCTTAGCGGGGGGTCCTACAATGAGCAGTTCTTC. Residues: CASSLSGGSYNEQFF.

The chain is built from TRBV19 and TRBJ2-3; D is unclear. The V end lost 7 bases, the J end lost 1 base, and 9 bases lay between the germline ends. The CDR3 is made up of 13 amino acids. Germline values: CDR1 LNHDA, CDR2 SQIVND (reference sequence). CDR3: CASTATGTDTQYF. The DNA for the CDR3 is TGTGCCAGTACCGCCACCGGCACAGATACGCAGTATTTT.

The V and J genes are TRBV19 and TRBJ2-6, with D possibly TRBD1 on 6 matching bases. V was clipped by 4 bases and J by 0 bases, with 10 bases between them. Germline V lookup: CDR1 LNHDA, CDR2 SQIVND (reference sequence). This CDR3 is 16 amino acids long. CDR3 DNA sequence: TGTGCCAGTAGTACGGGACATCTCTCTGGGGCCAACGTCCTGACTTTC. Residues: CASSTGHLSGANVLTF.

This clone has only a few counts. The sample has other DNA sequences that encode this CDR3 too. The gene calls are TRBV25-1 and TRBJ1-5, with TRBD1 as a possible D gene (5 bases). Looked up from germline, CDR1 is MGHDK and CDR2 is SYGVNS. V was pared by 1 base and J by 1 base, with 5 bases between. This CDR3 has 14 amino acids. In DNA, the CDR3 is TGTGCCAGCAGTGAATGGGGGAGCAATCAGCCCCAGCATTTT. This gives the protein CASSEWGSNQPQHF.

This chain connects TRBV7-2 to TRBJ2-3, with D perhaps matching TRBD1 or TRBD2 (5 bases each). The CDR3 has 17 residues. Germline V gene lookup returns CDR1 SGHTA and CDR2 FQGNSA. V gave up 2 bases and J gave up 0 bases, with 15 bases separating them. The CDR3 bases are TGTGCCAGCAGCTTACTCTACGGGGCCCCTAGCACAGATACGCAGTATTTT. It translates to CASSLLYGAPSTDTQYF.